This paragraph reports one T cell receptor (beta chain). Which antigen it targets is not known. Base qualities are not at hand, and no much larger clone is one base apart. Other DNA sequences from this sample encode an identical CDR3 as well. These data are taken from a study of T cell responses to AZD1222 COVID-19 vaccine (TCRdb year 2021). Study-wide context: AZD1222 recipients with second doses at about 4 weeks or about 12 weeks were pooled, because spike-specific TCR depth and breadth did not differ between schedules. Enrollment into the trials was organized by age into subgroups of 18-55, 56-69 and 70-plus years, and those subgroups contained roughly 150, 30 and 60 TCR-sequenced participants, respectively. TCR sequencing was performed for roughly 250 trial participants, of whom some 200 were given two doses of AZD1222 and around 25 were given two doses of MenACWY control vaccine. The paper as a whole reports these results and caveats: Vaccine-associated CD4 TCRs spanned the whole spike protein, with dominant responses in regions 160-218 and 743-854. Most participants were white British and females outnumbered males, and the authors suggested that clonal diversity may have been underestimated. Because no day 14 peak-response samples were available, repertoires were characterized only after the peak T cell response. The 56-69-year group was small, and its depth increase did not reach significance, likely because of low power. Only 5 to 7 AZD1222 recipients were SARS-CoV-2 seropositive at baseline, limiting conclusions about previously exposed vaccinees. Spike-specific TCR breadth and depth rose significantly after two AZD1222 doses compared with day 0 and with MenACWY recipients. Nearly half of unique spike-specific TCRs reportedly recognized epitopes outside regions mutated in the B.1.351 and B.1.1.7 variants.

In light of the paper, this sample's time point label describes: baseline before first vaccination. Vaccinee samples were obtained from the UK trials COV001 and COV002, which included a single-blind randomized controlled phase 2/3 trial of AZD1222 (ChAdOx1 nCoV-19) in healthy adults. Trial participant PBMC samples were collected at day 0 and day 28 after the second dose for TCRbeta chain sequencing. Taken from the germline V gene, the CDR1 and CDR2 loops are MRHNA and SNTAGT. The CDR3 measures 14 amino acids from cysteine to phenylalanine. The entry retains the CDR3 DNA only, 42 bases that are in frame from base 1. Unmatched junction bases come to 0, with V trimmed by 3 bases and J by 2 bases. The CDR3 regions of human TCRbeta chains were subjected to immunosequencing. On the study's bioinformatics: Repertoire TCRs were checked for matches against a reference library of SARS-CoV-2-specific TCRs that had been generated using the MIRA antigen-specificity platform. Breadth was defined as the fraction of unique TCRs that were SARS-CoV-2-associated, and depth was defined as the fraction of total T cells that were SARS-CoV-2-associated. Each spike-specific TCR was assigned to its reactive spike region and to a CD4 or CD8 class using the MIRA data. Log10-transformed breadth and depth values were compared by one-way ANOVA with Sidak's multiple comparisons tests. TCRdb re-hosts the immuneACCESS table, in-frame sequences only. Its copies lack some clones; in the studies checked, an unresolved V gene accounts for under half of them, and the cause for the rest is not known. V, J and clone size reflect that table, while D and trimming were determined from the DNA. This sample is represented by about 120,000 clones; roughly 91% of them were singletons. The ten largest clones take up about 4.8% of the sample.

The receptor was isolated from an adult in good health. The sample was peripheral blood, taken on day 0 of AZD1222 vaccination. The rearranged segments are TRBV6-4 and TRBJ2-2; 7 of the junction bases match TRBD2. The sequenced DNA is TGTGCCAGCAGTGAGGGACTAAACACCGGGGAGCTGTTTTTT. It is translated as CASSEGLNTGELFF.